This TCR beta chain was documented in a study of cytomegalovirus exposure and HLA in healthy donors. This clone has a single count. There are 11 residues in the CDR3. The germline V and J ends were trimmed by 10 bases and 6 bases, with 12 bases remaining between them. Germline CDR1 reads MDHEN; CDR2 reads SYDVKM. The PCR contained 60 Vbeta and 13 Jbeta primers. Data came from immunoSEQ multiplex PCR; TCRdb stores just in-frame clones and leaves some out. The sample carries more than 110,000 clones, more than 65% recorded once. This TCR derives from a woman aged 25 to 39 in good health and CMV-seronegative. The chain links TRBV28 to TRBJ1-1; a possible D gene is TRBD1 (5 bases). Sequences were obtained from PBMCs. The CDR3 coding sequence is TGTGCCACCGGGGGGGGACCTGAAGCTTTCTTT. This sequence encodes CATGGGPEAFF.